Listed below are T cell receptor beta chains from one sample, sequenced in a study of T cells in Graves' hyperthyroidism and ophthalmopathy. Using its own MiXCR run on the multiplex PCR reads, TCRdb lists one record per CDR3 protein. The sample consists of 530,000 or so distinct CDR3 sequences, roughly 50% of them appearing once. The sequencing sample was made of peripheral blood or thyroid tissue (not recorded which). The receptors were sampled from a woman aged 18-30 years with Graves' hyperthyroidism. The CDR3 runs from the conserved cysteine through the conserved F or W. The D gene is left open where the match is weak. Rows give clone size only sometimes, using once, few, many, or a class for an expanded clone.

clone_size,j_call,d_call,v_call,cdr3_aa,cdr3_nt
many,TRBJ2-2,-,TRBV7-3,CASGRNRENTGELFF,TGTGCCAGCGGAAGAAATCGGGAGAACACCGGGGAGCTGTTTTTT
-,TRBJ1-2,TRBD1,TRBV27,CASSWTGGALGGYTF,TGTGCCAGCAGTTGGACAGGGGGCGCGTTAGGTGGCTACACCTTC
-,TRBJ2-2,-,TRBV2,CAGRVVGELFF,TGTGCCGGCAGGGTTGTTGGGGAGCTGTTTTTT
-,TRBJ2-6,-,TRBV29-1,CSSRSGDNVLTF,TGCAGCTCCAGGTCCGGGGACAACGTCCTGACTTTC
-,TRBJ1-2,-,TRBV5-6,CASSRALRDSHGYTF,TGTGCCAGCAGCCGGGCCCTCAGGGATTCCCATGGCTACACCTTC
many,TRBJ1-1,-,TRBV10-3,CAISESKAPQAFF,TGTGCCATCAGTGAGTCGAAAGCTCCCCAAGCTTTCTTT
few,TRBJ2-7,TRBD2,TRBV6-2/TRBV6-3,CASSYLRLAGSREEQYF,TGTGCCAGCAGTTACTTGCGACTAGCGGGGAGTCGTGAAGAGCAGTACTTC
-,TRBJ1-6,-,TRBV7-8,CASSLIGDETLHF,TGTGCCAGCAGCTTAATAGGGGACGAGACCCTCCACTTT
-,TRBJ2-7,-,TRBV20-1,CSARDPRGVDEQYF,TGCAGTGCTAGAGATCCAAGGGGCGTTGACGAGCAGTACTTC
few,TRBJ2-3,-,TRBV9,CASSVAPITDTQYF,TGTGCCAGCAGCGTAGCGCCTATCACAGATACGCAGTATTTT
-,TRBJ2-2,-,TRBV7-2,CASSLGGVGGELFF,TGTGCCAGCAGCTTAGGGGGCGTTGGCGGGGAGCTGTTTTTT
many,TRBJ1-2,-,TRBV2,CASSEQGQPNYGYTF,TGTGCCAGCAGTGAACAGGGCCAACCTAACTATGGCTACACCTTC
few,TRBJ1-1,-,TRBV29-1,CSGGVSTDTEAFF,TGCAGCGGTGGGGTGAGCACGGACACTGAAGCTTTCTTT
-,TRBJ2-7,TRBD1,TRBV25-1,CASSALRDRVDF,TGTGCCAGCAGTGCCCTAAGGGACAGGGTGGACTTC
-,TRBJ2-5,-,TRBV7-9,CASSLEGLRTQYF,TGTGCCAGCAGCTTAGAGGGTTTAAGGACCCAGTACTTC
few,TRBJ2-1,-,TRBV10-2,CASSEGVTYNEQFF,TGCGCCAGCAGTGAAGGGGTCACTTACAATGAGCAGTTCTTC
many,TRBJ1-2,-,TRBV12-3/TRBV12-4,CASAGQGNYGYTF,TGTGCGAGCGCCGGTCAGGGGAACTATGGCTACACCTTC
-,TRBJ2-7,TRBD1,TRBV2,CASSTNGDRSYEQYF,TGTGCCAGCAGCACCAATGGGGACAGGTCCTACGAGCAGTACTTC
once,TRBJ1-2,-,TRBV29-1,CGVEEQGNYGYTF,TGCGGCGTTGAGGAGCAGGGGAACTATGGCTACACCTTC
many,TRBJ2-7,-,TRBV12-3/TRBV12-4,CASSDPRFSSYEQYF,TGTGCCAGCAGTGACCCCAGGTTTAGCTCCTACGAGCAGTACTTC
many,TRBJ2-7,TRBD1,TRBV7-8,CASSLANRGSVYEQYF,TGTGCCAGCAGCTTAGCGAACAGGGGATCTGTCTACGAGCAGTACTTC
many,TRBJ2-7,-,TRBV6-5,CASSPGWGYSSYEQYF,TGTGCCAGCAGTCCCGGTTGGGGGTATAGCTCCTACGAGCAGTACTTC
-,TRBJ2-2,TRBD2,TRBV12-3/TRBV12-4,CASSPGTSGYTGELSW,TGTGCCAGCAGTCCCGGGACTAGCGGGTACACCGGGGAGCTGTCTTGG
many,TRBJ2-7,-,TRBV7-2,CASSPAWGNYEQYF,TGTGCCAGCAGCCCCGCCTGGGGTAACTACGAGCAGTACTTC
many,TRBJ2-2,-,TRBV5-6,CASSLELVNTGELFF,TGTGCCAGCAGCTTGGAACTCGTGAACACCGGGGAGCTGTTTTTT
many,TRBJ2-7,TRBD2,TRBV6-5,CASSWAASGRYEQYF,TGTGCCAGCTCTTGGGCGGCTAGCGGGAGGTACGAGCAGTACTTC
many,TRBJ2-5,-,TRBV19,CASSITGGRETQYF,TGTGCCAGTAGTATAACCGGGGGTAGGGAGACCCAGTACTTC
-,TRBJ1-2,-,TRBV5-6,CASSSPRDTLNYGYTF,TGTGCCAGCAGCTCCCCCCGGGACACCCTGAACTATGGCTACACCTTC